The 27 T cell receptor beta chains in this list originate from one sample, sequenced in a study of T cell repertoires in cytomegalovirus infection. In TCRdb, the reads were re-called with MiXCR into one record per CDR3 protein. Of about 400,000 distinct CDR3 sequences detected, 15% to 20% appear once; the ten largest clones hold roughly 9%. Material for sequencing was PBMCs. These receptors were taken from a human donor in good health (CMV status not recorded). Some clones in this sample may be carry-over from other donors' samples.

This clonotype was counted between two and nine times. This chain connects TRBV19 to TRBJ2-7; weak D call: TRBD2 (5 bases). The CDR3 is made up of 16 amino acids. Germline-derived CDR1 and CDR2 are LNHDA and SQIVND (reference sequence). The ends were cut back, 5 bases at V and 4 bases at J, with 21 bases in the middle. DNA of the CDR3: TGTGCCAGTAGTCCCACCTGGGAGCAGACCGTTTACGAGCAGTACTTC. Protein product: CASSPTWEQTVYEQYF.

The chain links TRBV4-3 to TRBJ1-1; TRBD1 might be the D (6 bases). The CDR3 contains 14 residues. Germline CDR1 and CDR2: LGHNA and YSLEER. Between the trimmed V and J ends, which lost 4 bases and 5 bases, there was a span of 14 bases. This chain's CDR3 is CASSRNREGTEAFF. For the CDR3, the DNA is TGCGCCAGCAGCCGCAACAGGGAGGGGACTGAAGCTTTCTTT.

The CDR3 reads CASSQTLAGEYEQYF. In DNA form, the CDR3 reads TGTGCCAGCAGCCAGACACTAGCGGGGGAATACGAGCAGTACTTC. The V and J genes are TRBV7-9 and TRBJ2-7; 11 bases align to TRBD2. The V and J ends lost 5 bases and 4 bases, in that order; junction bases with no gene match: 7. In germline, CDR1 is SEHNR, CDR2 FQNEAQ (reference sequence). This CDR3 region has 15 residues. Using reference TRBV7-9 and TRBJ2-7 for the parts outside the CDR3, the full variable domain is DTGVSQNPRHKITKRGQNVTFRCDPISEHNRLYWYRQTLGQGPEFLTYFQNEAQLEKSRLLSDRFSAERPKGSFSTLEIQRTEQGDSAMYLCASSQTLAGEYEQYFGPGTRLTVT.

The sample holds a few counts of this clonotype. V and J are TRBV12-5 and TRBJ1-5, with TRBD1 as a possible D gene (5 bases). V gave up 6 bases and J gave up 1 base, with 7 bases separating them. The CDR3 has 13 amino acids. Germline V gene data show CDR1 as LGHNT and CDR2 as FRNRAP. CDR3 sequence: CASGRDSNQPQHF. The CDR3 DNA follows: TGTGCTAGTGGCAGGGACAGCAATCAGCCCCAGCATTTT. Full variable domain (remainder filled in from reference TRBV12-5 and TRBJ1-5): DARVTQTPRHKVTEMGQEVTMRCQPILGHNTVFWYRQTMMQGLELLAYFRNRAPLDDSGMPKDRFSAEMPDATLATLKIQPSEPRDSAVYFCASGRDSNQPQHFGDGTRLSIL.

This clonotype has a count of ten or more. The chain employs TRBV7-2 and TRBJ1-6, with D possibly TRBD1 on 6 matching bases. Trimming pared 3 bases from V and 7 bases from J, leaving 10 bases between. Germline loops: CDR1 SGHTA, CDR2 FQGNSA. The CDR3 length is 14 residues. The CDR3 nucleotides are TGTGCCAGCAGCTTGACAGGTTGGAATTCACCCCTCCACTTT. Translated: CASSLTGWNSPLHF.

This clonotype came up a few times. The V call is TRBV4-3, the J call TRBJ2-1, with 10 bases matching TRBD2. Germline V gives CDR1 LGHNA, CDR2 YSLEER. The CDR3 is 16 residues long. The trim removed 0 bases at V and 3 bases at J, leaving 2 bases unmatched. DNA for the CDR3: TGCGCCAGCAGCCAAGAGAGCGGGAGGGGCTACAATGAGCAGTTCTTC. Its translation: CASSQESGRGYNEQFF.

This clonotype was seen more than once but under ten times. V gene TRBV7-2 combines with J gene TRBJ1-1, with D possibly matching TRBD1 (6 bases). In germline, CDR1 is SGHTA, CDR2 FQGNSA. V was cut by 8 bases and J by 0 bases, with 16 bases left in between. The CDR3 contains 15 residues. The CDR3 DNA is TGTGCCAGCTCTTTAGGGGGGTCTGTGAACACTGAAGCTTTCTTT. Protein sequence: CASSLGGSVNTEAFF.

As for this clonotype: This may stem from a read error, because a much larger clone lies one nucleotide away. The chain carries TRBV2 and TRBJ2-3; 9 nucleotides align to TRBD2. The CDR3 is 17 residues long. Germline V lookup: CDR1 SNHLY, CDR2 FYNNEI. The V and J ends lost 0 bases and 2 bases, in that order; junction bases with no gene match: 6. CDR3 amino acids: CASSEALAGLATDTQYF. Here the CDR3 DNA reads TGTGCCAGCAGTGAAGCTCTTGCGGGACTAGCCACAGATACGCAGTATTTT.

In its sample, this clonotype was seen many times. The chain recombines TRBV7-8 with TRBJ2-1, with 10 bases aligning to TRBD1. The V segment lost 5 bases and the J segment 0 bases; nucleotides outside the gene matches: 19. The CDR3 extends over 21 amino acids. Germline V gene lookup returns CDR1 SGHVS and CDR2 FQNEAQ. The CDR3 loop is CASSVPRDRGSYGPSYNEQFF. In nucleotides, the CDR3 is TGTGCCAGCAGCGTACCCCGGGACAGGGGTTCCTACGGGCCCTCCTACAATGAGCAGTTCTTC.

The sample holds a few counts of this clonotype. The chain recombines TRBV11-2 with TRBJ2-7; no definite D call. CDR1 SGHAT and CDR2 FQNNGV come from the germline V gene. V gave up 8 bases and J gave up 4 bases, with 15 bases separating them. The CDR3 runs 13 residues. Here the CDR3 DNA reads TGTGCCAGCGGTGGGCTGGGATGGTACGAGCAGTACTTC. Translated, it gives CASGGLGWYEQYF.

The sample holds a few counts of this clonotype. This sequence joins TRBV10-2 and TRBJ1-1, with TRBD1 matching 7 bases. V dropped 5 bases and J dropped 1; count of bases not matched to a gene: 7. Germline CDR1 is WSHSY and CDR2 is SAAADI. The CDR3 is made up of 15 amino acids. The CDR3 DNA follows: TGCGCCAGCAGTTGGGGCAGGGGGAAGAACACTGAAGCTTTCTTT. As protein: CASSWGRGKNTEAFF.

V and J are TRBV6-2 or TRBV6-3 and TRBJ1-1; no clear D gene. Between the trimmed V and J ends, which lost 5 bases and 1 base, there was a span of 5 bases. The germline V gene has CDR1 MNHEY and CDR2 SVGEGT. This CDR3 spans 12 amino acids. In DNA, the CDR3 is TGTGCCAGCAGTAGAAAGAACACTGAAGCTTTCTTT. This encodes CASSRKNTEAFF.

In its sample, this clonotype was seen many times. The rearrangement uses TRBV7-9 and TRBJ2-7, with D tentatively TRBD2 (6 bases). Trimming removed 5 bases from V and 3 bases from J, with 11 bases in between. CDR1 and CDR2 from the germline V gene are SEHNR and FQNEAQ (reference sequence). The CDR3 spans 13 residues. The CDR3 region is CASSRGLRYEQYF. CDR3 sequence (DNA): TGTGCCAGCAGCCGGGGACTCCGCTACGAGCAGTACTTC.

This chain uses TRBV2 with TRBJ1-5; D unresolved. The CDR3 has 13 amino acids. In germline, CDR1 is SNHLY, CDR2 FYNNEI. V lost 8 bases to trimming and J lost 5 bases, with 13 bases between them. The CDR3 sequence is CASAKDRDQPQHF. The CDR3 DNA sequence: TGTGCCAGCGCAAAGGATAGAGATCAGCCCCAGCATTTT.

This clonotype was observed a handful of times. The V call is TRBV6-2 or TRBV6-3, the J call TRBJ2-3; D unclear. The germline gives CDR1 MNHEY, CDR2 SVGEGT. V lost 7 bases, J lost 0 bases, and 11 bases lay in between. The CDR3 sequence is 14 residues long. In DNA, the CDR3 is TGTGCCAGCAAGTTGGTAGCTAGCACAGATACGCAGTATTTT. Its translation is CASKLVASTDTQYF.

This clonotype was counted at least ten times. The chain has TRBV7-2 and TRBJ2-1; 7 bases line up with TRBD2. From germline, CDR1 is SGHTA and CDR2 FQGNSA. The CDR3 is made up of 15 amino acids. Germline trimming cut 5 bases from V and 8 bases from J; bases unmatched to any gene: 12. CDR3: CASSADWDYKYEQFF. The CDR3 nucleotides are TGTGCCAGCAGCGCGGACTGGGACTATAAGTATGAGCAGTTCTTC.

This clonotype was found many times. The chain joins TRBV6-2 or TRBV6-3 to TRBJ1-5, with 10 bases identical to TRBD1. The ends lost 6 bases at V and 9 bases at J; junction bases unmatched: 11. The CDR3 has 15 residues. Germline V gene lookup returns CDR1 MNHEY and CDR2 SVGEGT. The CDR3 spells CASSTGQGIAWPQHF. The CDR3 DNA reads as TGTGCCAGCAGCACGGGACAGGGGATAGCTTGGCCCCAGCATTTT.

The CDR3 bases are TGTGCCAGCAAGGGCCTCTCCGGGACACCCTGGAGGCCCCAGCATTTT. This sequence encodes CASKGLSGTPWRPQHF. This chain connects TRBV19 to TRBJ1-5; perhaps TRBD1 as D (6 bases). Germline-derived CDR1 and CDR2 are LNHDA and SQIVND (reference sequence). V was shortened by 9 bases and J by 9 bases, with 27 bases between the two germline ends. This CDR3 region has 16 residues.

This clonotype was detected a few times. The chain couples TRBV20-1 to TRBJ1-1; TRBD1 aligns across 10 bases. Germline V gene sequence: CDR1 DFQATT, CDR2 SNEGSKA (reference sequence). This CDR3 spans 14 amino acids. J lost 4 bases, V lost 6 bases, and 8 bases had no gene match. CDR3 coding DNA: TGCAGTGCGCCAGACAGGGGGCGAGGCACTGAAGCTTTCTTT. This translates into CSAPDRGRGTEAFF.

This clonotype showed up just a few times. The CDR3 is CASSLFKNIQYF. The CDR3 bases are TGTGCCAGCAGCTTGTTCAAAAACATTCAGTACTTC. The V and J genes are TRBV5-5 and TRBJ2-4, with D uncertain. This CDR3 has 12 amino acids. Trimming took 1 base from V and 3 from J, leaving 2 bases between them. CDR1 is SGHKS, CDR2 YYEKEE, per germline (reference sequence).

This clonotype has only a few counts. The chain combines TRBV11-2 with TRBJ1-6; 7 bases line up with TRBD1. The CDR3 is 15 amino acids. Germline CDR1 SGHAT, CDR2 FQNNGV. J lost 9 bases, V lost 6 bases, and 11 bases had no gene match. The chain's CDR3 is CASSLLTGDVSPLHF. Written as DNA, the CDR3 is TGTGCCAGCAGTCTCCTAACAGGGGACGTTTCACCCCTCCACTTT.

This clonotype was detected ten times or more. The V gene is TRBV5-6, the J gene TRBJ1-4; D perhaps matches TRBD1 (5 bases). V lost 0 bases and J 8 bases, leaving 14 bases between the germline ends. The V gene's germline CDR1 is SGHDT and CDR2 YYEEEE. This CDR3 is 15 amino acids long. The CDR3 loop reads CASSLGGGAGEKLFF. The CDR3 DNA sequence: TGTGCCAGCAGCTTGGGAGGAGGGGCAGGAGAAAAACTGTTTTTT.

There are many counts of this clonotype. The CDR3 region has the DNA TGTGCCAGCGAGCGGACAGGGGTGAGTTGGGAGCAGTACTTC. This encodes CASERTGVSWEQYF. The chain carries TRBV6-1 and TRBJ2-7; TRBD1 agrees at 9 bases. The germline CDR1 and CDR2 sequences are MNHNS and SASEGT. The ends lost 8 bases at V and 7 bases at J; junction bases unmatched: 12. CDR3 length equals 14 residues.

This clonotype showed up just a few times. The rearrangement joins TRBV15 to TRBJ2-1, with 7 bases that match TRBD2. The J segment lost 8 bases and the V segment lost 4 bases, leaving 8 bases of the junction unmatched. This CDR3 spans 14 amino acids. Germline loops: CDR1 LNHNV, CDR2 YYDKDF (reference sequence). CDR3 sequence (DNA): TGTGCCACCAGCACTAGCGGAGCCGTGGATGAGCAGTTCTTC. It yields the protein CATSTSGAVDEQFF.

This clonotype was found many times. V is TRBV7-2 and J is TRBJ2-3; D possibly corresponds to TRBD1 (6 bases). The CDR3 length is 14 residues. V shed 4 bases and J shed 2 bases, with 10 bases lying between them. CDR1 and CDR2 (germline): SGHTA, FQGNSA. This CDR3 reads CASSSQGYTDTQYF. CDR3 sequence (DNA): TGTGCCAGCAGCTCACAGGGATACACAGATACGCAGTATTTT.

The table lists this clonotype with many counts. The rearrangement links TRBV7-9 to TRBJ1-5; 7 nucleotides line up with TRBD1. This CDR3 is 13 amino acids long. Trimming cost V 1 base and J 6 bases; bases outside gene matches: 0. The V gene's germline CDR1 is SEHNR and CDR2 FQNEAQ (reference sequence). CDR3 sequence (DNA): TGTGCCAGCAGCTTAGGGACAGGTCAGCCCCAGCATTTT. This codes for CASSLGTGQPQHF.

This clonotype was seen a handful of times. The chain employs TRBV19 and TRBJ1-5; no definite D call. V was trimmed by 6 bases and J by 8 bases, leaving 14 bases between them. Germline V CDR1 and CDR2: LNHDA, SQIVND (reference sequence). The CDR3 is 13 amino acids. CDR3 sequence reads: CASREGGWKPQHF. The CDR3 DNA follows: TGTGCCAGTAGAGAGGGAGGGTGGAAGCCCCAGCATTTT.